The 31 T cell receptor beta chains in this list originate from one sample, sequenced in a study of vaccination effects on CD4 cells after COVID-19. Antigens for these TCRs are unknown. Viral peptide pool expansion of antigen-specific CD4+ T cells preceded sequencing in the ViraFEST assay. CD4+ T cell isolation took place after approximately ten days of culture. Vaccine administered to participants consisted of two doses of either BNT162b2 or mRNA-1273. The data were produced by immunoSEQ multiplex PCR, yet TCRdb's version contains in-frame clones alone and is incomplete. The sample has tens of thousands of clones, about 75% seen once. The sample in question was CD4+ T cells from PBMCs cultured with SARS-CoV-2 spike peptides, obtained after COVID-19 vaccination. These receptor sequences come from a human donor who received a COVID-19 vaccine. Some clones in this sample may be carry-over from other donors' samples.

CDR3 DNA: TGTGCCAGCAGTCATGGGACAGCGAACACTGAAGCTTTCTTT. Its protein product is CASSHGTANTEAFF. This chain connects TRBV6-2 or TRBV6-3 to TRBJ1-1; the match to TRBD1 covers 7 bases. Germline-derived CDR1 and CDR2 are MNHEY and SVGEGT. Germline trimming cut 5 bases from V and 1 base from J; bases unmatched to any gene: 4. This CDR3 spans 14 amino acids.

The V and J genes are TRBV19 and TRBJ1-1; a possible D gene is TRBD1 (6 bases). V was shortened by 5 bases and J by 3 bases, with 16 bases between the two germline ends. Germline CDR1 and CDR2: LNHDA and SQIVND (reference sequence). The CDR3 loop spans 15 amino acids. CDR3: CASSPPGQGYTEAFF. CDR3 sequence (DNA): TGTGCCAGTAGTCCTCCCGGGCAGGGGTACACTGAAGCTTTCTTT.

The V and J genes are TRBV6-5 and TRBJ1-2; D ambiguous. Germline V CDR1 and CDR2: MNHEY, SVGAGI. Deletions cut 10 bases from V and 0 bases from J, with 9 bases between. This CDR3 has 12 residues. In nucleotides, the CDR3 is TGTGCCACCCGTCAGACTAACTATGGCTACACCTTC. It yields the protein CATRQTNYGYTF.

The V and J genes are TRBV9 and TRBJ2-5; D possibly corresponds to TRBD2 (6 bases). The CDR3 contains 14 residues. Germline loops: CDR1 SGDLS, CDR2 YYNGEE. Between the trimmed V and J ends, which lost 3 bases and 0 bases, there was a span of 9 bases. This chain's CDR3 is CASSARTNQETQYF. The DNA for the CDR3 is TGTGCCAGCAGCGCCCGGACTAACCAAGAGACCCAGTACTTC.

The chain recombines TRBV30 with TRBJ2-5, with TRBD2 matching 8 bases. The CDR3 runs to 14 residues. Germline V gives CDR1 GTSNPN, CDR2 SVGIG (reference sequence). V lost 3 bases and J lost 5; bases outside the gene matches: 8. The CDR3 DNA sequence: TGTGCCTGGAGCGGGGGGGCAGGGCCCGAGACCCAGTACTTC. This encodes CAWSGGAGPETQYF.

This sequence joins TRBV5-1 and TRBJ2-2, with D possibly matching TRBD2 (5 bases). Germline CDR1 and CDR2: SGHRS and YFSETQ. Trimming pared 3 bases from V and 4 bases from J, leaving 16 bases between. The CDR3 is 16 residues long. The DNA of the CDR3 is TGCGCCAGCAGCTCCGGCCATGGTGGGAGCACCGGGGAGCTGTTTTTT. Translating gives CASSSGHGGSTGELFF.

This chain connects TRBV6-6 to TRBJ2-7; 7 bases align to TRBD2. Germline trimming cut 0 bases from V and 5 bases from J; bases unmatched to any gene: 1. Germline loops: CDR1 MNHNY, CDR2 SVGAGI (reference sequence). This CDR3 has 13 residues. CDR3 sequence: CASSYSSGNEQYV. The CDR3, as DNA: TGTGCCAGCAGTTACTCGAGCGGGAACGAGCAGTACGTC.

This sequence joins TRBV5-8 and TRBJ2-1; D assignment may be TRBD1 or TRBD2 (6 bases each). This CDR3 spans 15 amino acids. V was clipped by 4 bases and J by 5 bases, with 16 bases between them. CDR1 is SGHTS, CDR2 YDEGEE, per germline. This chain's CDR3 is CASSRGLAGNNEQFF. CDR3 in DNA: TGTGCCAGCAGCCGGGGGCTGGCAGGGAACAATGAGCAGTTCTTC.

This clone was seen more than once but under ten times. The chain joins TRBV9 to TRBJ2-3; TRBD2 might be the D (6 bases). Germline V lookup: CDR1 SGDLS, CDR2 YYNGEE. V was trimmed by 2 bases and J by 2 bases, leaving 9 bases between them. This CDR3 is built from 14 residues. The CDR3 region is CASSVGGDTDTQYF. The CDR3 DNA follows: TGTGCCAGCAGCGTCGGCGGGGACACAGATACGCAGTATTTT.

The rearrangement uses TRBV6-6 and TRBJ1-4, with TRBD1 as a possible D gene (5 bases). Germline CDR1 reads MNHNY; CDR2 reads SVGAGI (reference sequence). V was cut by 6 bases and J by 2 bases, with 13 bases left in between. The CDR3 consists of 15 residues. CDR3 sequence: CASRGLGGTNEKLFF. The CDR3, as DNA: TGTGCCAGCAGGGGCTTGGGGGGGACTAATGAAAAACTGTTTTTT.

The chain links TRBV18 to TRBJ2-3; tentative D call: TRBD2 (5 bases). From germline, CDR1 is KGHSH and CDR2 LQKENI. Deletions cut 6 bases from V and 2 bases from J, with 12 bases between. The CDR3 loop spans 14 amino acids. CDR3: CASSGGLPTDTQYF. The CDR3 nucleotides are TGTGCCAGCTCCGGAGGACTTCCCACAGATACGCAGTATTTT.

V and J are TRBV12-5 and TRBJ2-7; 8 positions agree with TRBD2. The V and J ends lost 6 bases and 5 bases, in that order; junction bases with no gene match: 9. This CDR3 has 14 amino acids. Germline V gene data show CDR1 as LGHNT and CDR2 as FRNRAP. The DNA of the CDR3 is TGTGCTAGTGGGCCCGGCGGGGGGCGGAACGAGCAGTACGTC. It yields the protein CASGPGGGRNEQYV.

The genes are TRBV18 and TRBJ1-4; D is unclear. Germline assignment: CDR1 KGHSH and CDR2 LQKENI. This CDR3 is built from 16 residues. Trimming shortened V by 5 bases and J by 4 bases, and 17 bases separated the two germline ends. The CDR3 loop is CASSTTPGSVNEKLFF. CDR3 coding DNA: TGTGCCAGCTCAACAACACCGGGCTCCGTTAATGAAAAACTGTTTTTT.

Here the CDR3 DNA reads TGTGCCAGCAGTTACTCAGGGGGGACTGAAGCTTTCTTT. As protein: CASSYSGGTEAFF. The gene calls are TRBV6-5 and TRBJ1-1; TRBD1 is a possible D gene (6 bases). V was clipped by 0 bases and J by 5 bases, with 7 bases between them. The CDR3 is made up of 13 amino acids. The germline CDR1 and CDR2 sequences are MNHEY and SVGAGI.

This clone was detected only once. This chain uses TRBV4-1 with TRBJ2-7; the D gene is possibly TRBD2 (7 bases). Trimming took off 7 bases at V and 3 bases at J, with 13 bases between the two ends. Germline loops: CDR1 MGHRA, CDR2 YSYEKL. The CDR3 is 13 amino acids. CDR3 nucleotides: TGCGCCAGCACCGCGGGGGCCCACTACGAGCAGTACGTC. As protein: CASTAGAHYEQYV.

The count of this clone is one. V usage is TRBV5-5 and J usage is TRBJ1-3; D call uncertain. In germline, CDR1 is SGHKS, CDR2 YYEKEE (reference sequence). With 0 bases removed from V and 0 bases from J, the gap between germline ends came to 10 bases. This CDR3 is built from 16 residues. In DNA, the CDR3 is TGTGCCAGCAGCTTGGTTGGCCTGCCCTCTGGAAACACCATATATTTT. Encoded protein: CASSLVGLPSGNTIYF.

This clone occurred once. The genes are TRBV5-5 and TRBJ1-2; 7 nucleotides match TRBD1. The J segment lost 4 bases and the V segment lost 5 bases, leaving 8 bases of the junction unmatched. The germline V gene encodes CDR1 SGHKS and CDR2 YYEKEE (reference sequence). The length of the CDR3 is 14 residues. DNA of the CDR3: TGTGCCAGCAGTTACCCAACAGGGGCCTATGGCTACACCTTC. It translates to CASSYPTGAYGYTF.

This clone showed up just a few times. The gene calls are TRBV5-1 and TRBJ2-5, with TRBD1 as a possible D gene (7 bases). This CDR3 region has 15 residues. The ends were cut back, 4 bases at V and 1 base at J, with 14 bases in the middle. Germline V gives CDR1 SGHRS, CDR2 YFSETQ. In DNA form, the CDR3 reads TGCGCCAGCAGCGCGGGACAGAGGGGCCAAGAGACCCAGTACTTC. It codes for CASSAGQRGQETQYF.

V is TRBV20-1 and J is TRBJ2-4, with D possibly TRBD1 on 6 matching bases. This CDR3 region has 11 residues. The V and J ends lost 0 bases and 15 bases respectively, with 12 bases between them. Germline V lookup: CDR1 DFQATT, CDR2 SNEGSKA (reference sequence). The CDR3 DNA is TGCAGTGCTAGAGATGCAGGGGTTGCGTACTTC. Its translation: CSARDAGVAYF.

CDR3 bases: TGCGCCAGCAGCGTGCGCAGTACAAACACCGGGGAGCTGTTTTTT. Protein product: CASSVRSTNTGELFF. The V and J genes are TRBV4-1 and TRBJ2-2; no clear D. Trimming stripped 5 bases from V and 2 bases from J, with 12 bases between. The length of the CDR3 is 15 residues. The germline CDR1 and CDR2 sequences are MGHRA and YSYEKL.

V is TRBV7-4 and J is TRBJ2-3; TRBD2 matches 11 bases. The CDR3 is 19 amino acids. The ends lost 0 bases at V and 2 bases at J; junction bases unmatched: 10. Looked up from germline, CDR1 is SGHVT and CDR2 is SQSDAQ. CDR3 coding DNA: TGTGCCAGCAGCTTAGCGCCCGGACTAGCGGGCCTAACCACAGATACGCAGTATTTT. Amino acid sequence: CASSLAPGLAGLTTDTQYF.

J is TRBJ1-5 and V is TRBV7-8; 9 bases align to TRBD1. The CDR3 is 17 residues long. In germline, CDR1 is SGHVS, CDR2 FQNEAQ. The J segment lost 0 bases and the V segment lost 2 bases, leaving 5 bases of the junction unmatched. The CDR3 nucleotides are TGTGCCAGCAGCTTAATGTGGGACAGGGATAGCAATCAGCCCCAGCATTTT. Protein: CASSLMWDRDSNQPQHF. The full variable domain, completed using reference TRBV7-8 and TRBJ1-5, is GAGVSQSPRYKVAKRGQDVALRCDPISGHVSLFWYQQALGQGPEFLTYFQNEAQLDKSGLPSDRFFAERPEGSVSTLKIQRTQQEDSAVYLCASSLMWDRDSNQPQHFGDGTRLSIL.

By share of the sample, this clone is medium-sized. V and J are TRBV6-5 and TRBJ1-2, with 8 bases lining up with TRBD1. The ends lost 7 bases at V and 8 bases at J; junction bases unmatched: 9. Germline values: CDR1 MNHEY, CDR2 SVGAGI. This CDR3 contains 13 residues. The CDR3 bases are TGTGCCAGCACCAATCACAGGGGGAAAGGCTACACCTTC. As protein: CASTNHRGKGYTF.

The chain carries TRBV5-4 and TRBJ1-4; 7 bases fit TRBD1. This CDR3 contains 15 residues. CDR1 and CDR2 (germline): SGHNT, YYREEE (reference sequence). V was pared by 3 bases and J by 7 bases, with 9 bases of the junction left unmatched. The CDR3 reads CASSYPGGEGEKLFF. In nucleotides, the CDR3 is TGTGCCAGCAGCTACCCAGGGGGAGAGGGTGAAAAACTGTTTTTT.

This clone was seen a handful of times. V and J are TRBV19 and TRBJ1-2, with TRBD1 as a possible D gene (5 bases). Germline values: CDR1 LNHDA, CDR2 SQIVND (reference sequence). The CDR3 is 12 residues long. V lost 5 bases to trimming and J lost 6 bases, with 10 bases between them. The CDR3 loop is CASSWGKDGYTF. As DNA, the CDR3 is TGTGCCAGTAGTTGGGGGAAAGATGGCTACACCTTC.

The chain joins TRBV5-4 to TRBJ2-2, with D unclear. From germline, CDR1 is SGHNT and CDR2 YYREEE (reference sequence). Trimming left V 0 bases short and J 3 bases short, with 6 bases between. This CDR3 comprises 14 residues. The CDR3 spells CASSLDGYTGELFF. The CDR3 DNA is TGTGCCAGCAGCTTGGATGGGTACACCGGGGAGCTGTTTTTT. The variable domain in full, completed from reference TRBV5-4 and TRBJ2-2, reads ETGVTQSPTHLIKTRGQQVTLRCSSQSGHNTVSWYQQALGQGPQFIFQYYREEENGRGNFPPRFSGLQFPNYSSELNVNALELDDSALYLCASSLDGYTGELFFGEGSRLTVL.

J is TRBJ1-2 and V is TRBV29-1; 9 bases are a match to TRBD1. Per the germline V gene, CDR1 is SQVTM and CDR2 is ANQGSEA. The CDR3 contains 13 residues. Germline trimming cut 5 bases from V and 2 bases from J; bases unmatched to any gene: 3. The CDR3 here is CSVPGTGNYGYTF. CDR3 sequence (DNA): TGCAGCGTTCCGGGGACAGGGAACTATGGCTACACCTTC.

The gene calls are TRBV5-1 and TRBJ1-1, with D perhaps TRBD1 (6 bases). Deletions cut 3 bases from V and 5 bases from J, with 23 bases between. The CDR3 has 17 residues. Germline V gene lookup returns CDR1 SGHRS and CDR2 YFSETQ. Written as DNA, the CDR3 is TGCGCCAGCAGCTCCGTACCTACCATGTCCAGGGGTACTGAAGCTTTCTTT. It translates to CASSSVPTMSRGTEAFF.

This chain connects TRBV9 to TRBJ2-2, with D tentatively TRBD2 (7 bases). Trimming removed 4 bases at V and 3 bases at J, with 16 bases between. Germline V gene lookup returns CDR1 SGDLS and CDR2 YYNGEE. The length of the CDR3 is 16 residues. The CDR3 reads CASSSRRGADTGELFF. The DNA of the CDR3 is TGTGCCAGCAGCTCTAGACGGGGGGCCGACACCGGGGAGCTGTTTTTT.

The genes are TRBV10-2 and TRBJ2-2; D remains unclear. CDR3 size: 15 residues. V shed 8 bases and J shed 1 base, with 14 bases lying between them. Germline V lookup: CDR1 WSHSY, CDR2 SAAADI. CDR3 residues: CASRLLGQNTGELFF. CDR3 nucleotides: TGCGCCAGCCGACTCTTGGGTCAGAACACCGGGGAGCTGTTTTTT.

The chain employs TRBV5-1 and TRBJ1-4, with D uncertain. V was shortened by 3 bases and J by 7 bases, with 10 bases between the two germline ends. The CDR3 contains 13 residues. Germline V gene data show CDR1 as SGHRS and CDR2 as YFSETQ. In DNA, the CDR3 is TGCGCCAGCAGCTCAGAGGTAGCTGAAAAACTGTTTTTT. This gives the protein CASSSEVAEKLFF.